The rows below give T cell receptor beta chains drawn from one sample of a study of cytomegalovirus exposure and HLA in healthy donors. Sequencing used immunoSEQ multiplex PCR; TCRdb keeps in-frame clones, though not all of them. The sample has around 150,000 clones, around three quarters seen once. The sample consisted of PBMCs. The receptors come from a man between 40 and 49 years old in good health and CMV-seronegative. Each CDR3 is given with its conserved first and last residue. Each record gives: clone size, J gene, V gene, D gene, CDR3 DNA, CDR3 protein. A D gene is named only where the DNA matches it firmly. A row's size may be missing; if present it is once, few, many or a size class.

>-|TRBJ2-7|TRBV30|-
TGTGCCTGGAGTTGGGGCGGAGGGGAAGAGCAGTACTTC
CAWSWGGGEEQYF
>-|TRBJ1-5|TRBV4-1|TRBD1
TGCGCCAGCAGCCATAGACAGGGGAAACTTAGCAATCAGCCCCAGCATTTT
CASSHRQGKLSNQPQHF
>once|TRBJ2-1|TRBV19|TRBD2
TGTGCCAGTAGTCCAGGGACTACGCTAGGTGAGCAGTTCTTC
CASSPGTTLGEQFF
>-|TRBJ1-2|TRBV6-1|TRBD1
TGTGCCAGCAGTGAAGTCCGGGGACAGGGAAACTATGGCTACACCTTC
CASSEVRGQGNYGYTF
>-|TRBJ2-7|TRBV5-1|-
TGCGCCAGCAGCTCTCTCGAGGGCGGGGAGCAGTACTTC
CASSSLEGGEQYF
>-|TRBJ2-7|TRBV19|-
TGTGCCAGTAGTATAAGGAGGTGGCAGGGGAGCGAGCAGTACTTC
CASSIRRWQGSEQYF
>-|TRBJ2-7|TRBV7-9|-
TGTGCCAGCAGCTACACCCTCGCTAGTCACGAGCAGTACTTC
CASSYTLASHEQYF
>-|TRBJ2-3|TRBV6-6|TRBD2
TGTGCCAGCAGCGCTGGACTAGCGGGGGGCACAGATACGCAGTATTTT
CASSAGLAGGTDTQYF
>-|TRBJ2-3|TRBV6-5|TRBD1
TGTGCCAGCAGTTGGGGACAGATTGACACAGATACGCAGTATTTT
CASSWGQIDTDTQYF
>once|TRBJ2-7|TRBV7-9|TRBD2
TGTGCCAGCAGCTTAAGGGGTCTAGCGGGAGTTGCCTACGAGCAGTACTTC
CASSLRGLAGVAYEQYF
>-|TRBJ2-3|TRBV2|TRBD2
TGTGCCAGCAGGTGGCCTCATAGCGGGGGGGCGGCAGATACGCAGTATTTT
CASRWPHSGGAADTQYF
>-|TRBJ2-5|TRBV30|-
TGTGCCTTGAGGGACTCACCACAAGAGACCCAGTACTTC
CALRDSPQETQYF
>-|TRBJ1-1|TRBV19|-
TGTGCCAGTAGTATTAGAGGCGAGGGGGCTGAAGCTTTCTTT
CASSIRGEGAEAFF
>few|TRBJ2-7|TRBV7-9|-
TGTGCCAGCAGCCTAACTAGCTCCTACGAGCAGTACTTC
CASSLTSSYEQYF
>-|TRBJ1-5|TRBV7-8|TRBD1
TGTGCCAGCAGCTACCGACAGGGGTGGCCCCAGCATTTT
CASSYRQGWPQHF
>-|TRBJ2-7|TRBV30|-
TGTGCCTGGAGTGTTTTAACAGGGAAGCAGTACTTC
CAWSVLTGKQYF
>-|TRBJ1-3|TRBV6-5|-
TGTGCCAGCAGTTACATGGGGGGGACTGGAAACACCATATATTTT
CASSYMGGTGNTIYF
>-|TRBJ2-7|TRBV7-2|-
TGTGCCAGCAGCTCAGGAGGATTGCCCTACGAGCAGTACTTC
CASSSGGLPYEQYF
>-|TRBJ2-2|TRBV30|-
TGTGCCTGGAGTGTAAGGTCGGGCGGGGAGCTGTTTTTT
CAWSVRSGGELFF
>few|TRBJ1-2|TRBV6-1|-
TGTGCCAGCACTCCAGGACTGGCCTATGGCTACACCTTC
CASTPGLAYGYTF
>-|TRBJ2-1|TRBV5-1|TRBD1
TGCGCCAGCAGCCCCTTTACAGGGGGCGCGTCAAATGAGCAGTTCTTC
CASSPFTGGASNEQFF
>few|TRBJ1-2|TRBV18|TRBD1
TGTGCCAGCTCCCTCAGCCCGGGACAGGGGTATGGCTACACCTTC
CASSLSPGQGYGYTF
>-|TRBJ1-1|TRBV7-2|TRBD1
TGTGCCAGCAGCCAAATGGACAGGGTAACTGAAGCTTTCTTT
CASSQMDRVTEAFF
>-|TRBJ1-2|TRBV30|TRBD1
TGTGCCTGGAGTGTACTCGAGCTAGTAGGGACAGGGGGAGAAGGTGGCTACACCTTC
CAWSVLELVGTGGEGGYTF
>-|TRBJ1-2|TRBV7-9|TRBD1
TGTGCCAGCAGCTCCCAGGGGGTGGGAGGCTACACCTTC
CASSSQGVGGYTF
>few|TRBJ1-6|TRBV7-3|TRBD1
TGTGCCAGCAGCTTAGGACAGGGCCATAATTCACCCCTCCACTTT
CASSLGQGHNSPLHF
>many|TRBJ1-1|TRBV5-1|-
TGCGCCAGCACCGCCGGTGCGGCCGTGAACACTGAAGCTTTCTTT
CASTAGAAVNTEAFF
>-|TRBJ2-7|TRBV11-2|-
TGTGCCAGCAGCTTTTATAGCTACGAGCAGTACTTC
CASSFYSYEQYF
>-|TRBJ1-2|TRBV7-9|-
TGTGCCAGCAGCTTAGGCAGGCTAAACTATGGCTACACCTTC
CASSLGRLNYGYTF
>-|TRBJ2-7|TRBV7-6|-
TGTGCCAGCAGCCCCGAGGACTACGGCCGGGGTGAGCAGTACTTC
CASSPEDYGRGEQYF
>-|TRBJ1-2|TRBV28|-
TGTGCCAGCAACTCTCAGGGCTCCGGACCTTATGGCTACACCTTC
CASNSQGSGPYGYTF
>-|TRBJ1-1|TRBV19|-
TGTGCCGTGAACAGGTCGTTGAACACTGAAGCTTTCTTT
CAVNRSLNTEAFF
>-|TRBJ2-3|TRBV29-1|TRBD2
TGCAGCGTTGTACCCCGCGGCGGGAGGATACGCACAGATACGCAGTATTTT
CSVVPRGGRIRTDTQYF
>few|TRBJ2-1|TRBV27|-
TGTGCCAGCAGTCCCTCCAGGGCTAATGAGCAGTTCTTC
CASSPSRANEQFF
>once|TRBJ2-1|TRBV7-9|TRBD2
TGTGCCAGCATGGTCGCGGGGGGGCCTGAGCAGTTCTTC
CASMVAGGPEQFF
>-|TRBJ2-3|TRBV5-1|TRBD2
TGCGCCAGCGGAGGGGACACCGGACTAGCGAGGTATTTT
CASGGDTGLARYF
>-|TRBJ2-1|TRBV11-2|TRBD2
TGTGCCAGCAGCCCTAGGATAGCGGGAAGGTTCTTTGGGCAGTTCTTC
CASSPRIAGRFFGQFF
>-|TRBJ2-5|TRBV11-1|TRBD2
TGTGCCAGCAGCTTAGCCGAATTTAGCGGGGGGCAAGAGACCCAGTACTTC
CASSLAEFSGGQETQYF